Listed below are T cell receptor beta chains from one sample, sequenced in a study of blood T cells in healthy people across ages. A single record per CDR3 protein comes from TCRdb applying MiXCR to the 5' RACE reads. Of about 800,000 distinct CDR3 sequences listed, 20% to 25% were seen once; the top ten hold under 4.5%. These same records also appear under a second study, on T cells of mothers and their children.

The sequenced sample consisted of blood. The receptor set was obtained from a boy aged 5-17 years in good health. The CDR3 runs from the conserved cysteine through the conserved F or W. The order of the fields is clone size, J gene, V gene, D gene, CDR3 protein, CDR3 DNA. The D gene is left open where the match is weak. Clone size is given for some rows only: seen once, a few or many times, or a class if the clone is expanded.

>.|TRBJ2-2|TRBV27|TRBD1
CASSYQGQVNTGELFF
TGTGCCAGCAGTTACCAAGGACAGGTGAACACCGGGGAGCTGTTTTTT
>many|TRBJ1-1|TRBV5-1|TRBD1
CASSLGQGFPEAFF
TGCGCCAGCAGCTTGGGACAGGGATTTCCTGAAGCTTTCTTT
>.|TRBJ1-2|TRBV30|TRBD1
CAWDRADGYTF
TGTGCCTGGGACAGGGCGGATGGCTACACCTTC
>.|TRBJ2-5|TRBV12-3/TRBV12-4|.
CASSLTYGDQETQYF
TGTGCCAGCAGTTTAACTTACGGGGACCAAGAGACCCAGTACTTC
>.|TRBJ2-1|TRBV13|.
CASSSVGRGHNEQFF
TGTGCCAGCAGCTCCGTAGGGCGAGGACACAATGAGCAGTTCTTC
>.|TRBJ2-7|TRBV4-3|.
CASSHTNGGYEQYF
TGCGCCAGCAGCCATACAAATGGCGGGTACGAGCAGTACTTC
>few|TRBJ1-1|TRBV2|.
CASSESPGAVGTEAFF
TGTGCCAGCAGTGAAAGTCCGGGGGCGGTGGGCACTGAAGCTTTCTTT
>few|TRBJ1-2|TRBV9|.
CASSAEAGTFYYGYTF
TGTGCCAGCAGCGCGGAGGCAGGGACCTTCTACTATGGCTACACCTTC
>.|TRBJ2-5|TRBV5-1|TRBD2
CASSSLAGQETQYF
TGCGCCAGCAGCTCTCTAGCGGGGCAAGAGACCCAGTACTTC
>few|TRBJ1-2|TRBV6-2/TRBV6-3|TRBD1
CASSHRDREEYGYTF
TGTGCCAGCAGCCACCGGGACAGGGAAGAATATGGCTACACCTTC
>.|TRBJ2-7|TRBV7-9|.
CASSLTTRATYEQYF
TGTGCCAGCAGCTTAACGACGCGGGCAACCTACGAGCAGTACTTC
>.|TRBJ2-1|TRBV7-8|.
CASSSYPVGTYNEQFF
TGTGCCAGCAGCTCATATCCAGTGGGAACCTACAATGAGCAGTTCTTC
>.|TRBJ2-5|TRBV7-2|TRBD1
CASSWGRGPQETQCF
TGTGCCAGCAGCTGGGGCAGGGGGCCCCAAGAGACCCAGTGCTTC
>few|TRBJ2-6|TRBV3-1|.
CASSQVPRPRDSGANVLTF
TGTGCCAGCAGCCAAGTCCCCCGACCACGGGACTCTGGGGCCAACGTCCTGACTTTC
>.|TRBJ1-1|TRBV15|.
CATSSEARTEAFF
TGTGCCACCAGCAGCGAGGCAAGGACTGAAGCTTTCTTT
>.|TRBJ2-5|TRBV20-1|TRBD2
CSARRSAGSQETQYF
TGCAGTGCCCGTCGGTCAGCGGGGAGTCAAGAGACCCAGTACTTC
>.|TRBJ2-7|TRBV18|.
CASSPGVRREQYF
TGTGCCAGCTCACCAGGGGTACGTCGCGAGCAGTACTTC
>.|TRBJ1-1|TRBV20-1|.
CSAKDTLNTEAFF
TGCAGTGCTAAGGACACCCTGAACACTGAAGCTTTCTTT
>.|TRBJ2-5|TRBV7-7|TRBD2
CASSLGLAGGRESQYF
TGTGCTAGCAGCTTAGGACTAGCGGGAGGGCGAGAATCCCAGTACTTC
>.|TRBJ2-3|TRBV24-1|.
CATSWTAANTDTQYF
TGTGCCACCAGTTGGACCGCAGCGAACACAGATACGCAGTATTTT
>.|TRBJ2-7|TRBV19|TRBD1
CASSRGQFSYEQYF
TGTGCCAGTAGTAGGGGACAGTTCTCCTACGAGCAGTACTTC
>few|TRBJ2-3|TRBV11-2|TRBD2
CASSLVRGPPGGQYF
TGTGCCAGCAGCCTCGTGCGGGGTCCACCGGGAGGGCAGTATTTT
>few|TRBJ1-6|TRBV27|TRBD1
CASRQGGISSSPLHF
TGTGCCAGCCGACAGGGTGGCATCTCTTCTTCACCCCTCCACTTT
>few|TRBJ1-1|TRBV5-1|.
CASSPLGSVEAFF
TGCGCCAGCAGCCCCCTTGGGTCGGTTGAAGCCTTCTTT
>.|TRBJ2-5|TRBV12-5|TRBD2
CASGLSASGNQETQYF
TGTGCTAGTGGTTTGTCGGCTAGCGGAAACCAAGAGACCCAGTACTTC
>.|TRBJ2-4|TRBV7-2|.
CASTEGAGFSGKNIQYF
TGTGCCAGCACCGAAGGGGCAGGGTTTTCCGGCAAAAACATTCAGTACTTC
>.|TRBJ2-7|TRBV20-1|.
CSARDRTTYEQYF
TGCAGTGCTAGAGATCGCACTACCTACGAGCAGTACTTC
>.|TRBJ1-1|TRBV19|.
CASRTMSAEAFF
TGTGCCAGCCGAACCATGAGCGCTGAAGCTTTCTTT
>.|TRBJ1-2|TRBV4-2|.
CASSQDQGSKNYGYTF
TGTGCCAGCAGCCAAGATCAAGGCTCAAAAAACTATGGCTACACCTTC
>.|TRBJ1-5|TRBV4-1|TRBD1
CASSQEIQGDQPQHF
TGCGCCAGCAGCCAAGAGATACAGGGGGATCAGCCCCAGCATTTT
>few|TRBJ2-7|TRBV4-1|TRBD1
CASSQDAGTGVYEQYF
TGCGCCAGCAGCCAAGACGCCGGGACAGGGGTATACGAGCAGTACTTC
>.|TRBJ1-1|TRBV5-1|.
CASVYETPWVRPEPPNTEAFF
TGCGCCAGCGTATATGAAACACCTTGGGTGAGGCCCGAACCACCTAACACTGAAGCTTTCTTT
>many|TRBJ1-5|TRBV3-1|TRBD1
CASSQRQGTNQPQHF
TGTGCCAGCAGCCAACGACAGGGGACGAATCAGCCCCAGCATTTT